The clone carrying this TCR beta chain was counted once. Antigen: not known. This sample was included in a study of T cell responses to AZD1222 COVID-19 vaccine. Broader study findings: Just a handful of AZD1222 recipients were seropositive at baseline. Only after the peak T cell response were repertoires sampled. Two AZD1222 administrations were followed by greater Spike-specific TCR breadth and depth.

Here immunoSEQ multiplex PCR was the method, and the copy in TCRdb shows in-frame clones only, minus some. The sample lists about 99,000 clones, approximately 94% occurring once. V was pared by 2 bases and J by 3 bases, with 17 bases between. The CDR3 is 17 amino acids. Germline CDR1 SGHTA, CDR2 FQGNSA. The specimen comprised peripheral blood, sampled on day 0 of AZD1222 vaccination. This TCR was sampled from an adult in good health. V is TRBV7-2 and J is TRBJ2-4; possibly TRBD1 or TRBD2 for D (5 bases each). The CDR3, as DNA: TGTGCCAGCAGCTTACTGGGGGACCCTGGAGGCAAAAACATTCAGTACTTC. Its translation is CASSLLGDPGGKNIQYF.